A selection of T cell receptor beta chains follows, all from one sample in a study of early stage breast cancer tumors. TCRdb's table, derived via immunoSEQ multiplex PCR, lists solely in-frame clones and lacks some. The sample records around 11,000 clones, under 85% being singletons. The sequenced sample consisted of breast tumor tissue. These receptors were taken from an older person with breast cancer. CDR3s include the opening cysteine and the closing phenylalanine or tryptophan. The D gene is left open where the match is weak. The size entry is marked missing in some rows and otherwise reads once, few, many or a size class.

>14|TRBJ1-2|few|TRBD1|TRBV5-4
CASSFVSGGDGYTF
TGTGCCAGCAGCTTTGTCTCAGGGGGAGACGGCTACACCTTC
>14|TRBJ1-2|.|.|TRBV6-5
CASSFKGANYGYTF
TGTGCCAGCAGTTTTAAGGGAGCTAACTATGGCTACACCTTC
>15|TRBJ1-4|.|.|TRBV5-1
CATKTDSGRGEKLFF
TGCGCCACCAAAACGGACTCCGGAAGGGGGGAAAAACTGTTTTTT
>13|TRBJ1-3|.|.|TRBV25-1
CASSDRGWDTIYF
TGTGCCAGCAGTGACAGGGGATGGGACACCATATATTTT
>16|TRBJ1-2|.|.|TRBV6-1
CASSETPLQGWYGYTF
TGTGCCAGCAGTGAAACCCCCCTCCAGGGGTGGTATGGCTACACCTTC
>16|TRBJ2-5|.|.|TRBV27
CASSSHGYYSRETQYF
TGTGCCAGCAGTTCCCATGGGTACTACTCCCGGGAGACCCAGTACTTC
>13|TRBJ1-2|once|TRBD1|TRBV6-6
CASRPDRENGYTF
TGTGCCAGCAGACCCGACAGGGAGAATGGCTACACCTTC
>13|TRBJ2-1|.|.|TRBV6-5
CASSWSARMEQFF
TGTGCCAGCAGTTGGTCAGCGCGCATGGAGCAGTTCTTC
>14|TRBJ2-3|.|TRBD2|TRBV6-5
CASSYRAGGDTQYF
TGTGCCAGCAGTTACAGAGCGGGGGGGGATACGCAGTATTTT
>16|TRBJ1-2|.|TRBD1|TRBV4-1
CASSQVQGAVMRGYTF
TGCGCCAGCAGCCAAGTCCAGGGGGCCGTCATGCGAGGCTACACCTTC
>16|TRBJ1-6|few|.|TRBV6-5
CASSYFPGRGGSPLHF
TGTGCCAGCAGTTACTTCCCCGGCAGGGGCGGTTCACCCCTCCACTTT
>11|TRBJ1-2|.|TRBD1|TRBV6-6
CAILDRVEYTF
TGTGCCATTCTGGACAGGGTAGAATACACCTTC
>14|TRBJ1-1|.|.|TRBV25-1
CASSEPGRHTEAFF
TGTGCCAGCAGTGAACCAGGGCGGCACACTGAAGCTTTCTTT
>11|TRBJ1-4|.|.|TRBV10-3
CAISSGEKLFF
TGTGCCATCAGTTCGGGTGAAAAACTGTTTTTT
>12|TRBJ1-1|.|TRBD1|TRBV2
CASSGQGTVTFF
TGTGCCAGCAGTGGACAGGGTACGGTTACTTTCTTT
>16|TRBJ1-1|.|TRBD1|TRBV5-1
CASSLASDRGYTEAFF
TGCGCCAGCAGCTTGGCTTCGGACAGGGGATACACTGAAGCTTTCTTT
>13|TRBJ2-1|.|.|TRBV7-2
CASSLGGLDEQFF
TGTGCCAGCAGCTTAGGGGGCCTGGATGAGCAGTTCTTC
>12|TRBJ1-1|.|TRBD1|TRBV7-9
CASSEPGGEAFF
TGTGCCAGCAGCGAGCCAGGGGGGGAAGCTTTCTTT
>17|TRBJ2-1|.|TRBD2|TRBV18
CASSPRTSGGGYNEQFF
TGTGCCAGCTCACCTCGGACTAGCGGAGGGGGATACAATGAGCAGTTCTTC
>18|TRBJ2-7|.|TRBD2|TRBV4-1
CASSQDSAVRLARGEQYF
TGCGCCAGCAGCCAAGATAGTGCGGTCCGACTAGCCCGTGGGGAGCAGTACTTC
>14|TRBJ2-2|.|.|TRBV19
CASSILEVPGELFF
TGTGCCAGTAGTATTTTGGAGGTTCCCGGGGAGCTGTTTTTT
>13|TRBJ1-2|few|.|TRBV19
CASSMGQIYGYTF
TGTGCCAGTAGTATGGGGCAGATCTATGGCTACACCTTC
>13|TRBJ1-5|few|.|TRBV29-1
CSAGEGLGQPQHF
TGCAGCGCGGGGGAGGGGCTTGGTCAGCCCCAGCATTTT
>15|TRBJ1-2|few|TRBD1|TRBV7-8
CASSFAGTGLGGYTF
TGTGCCAGCAGCTTCGCGGGGACAGGGCTCGGTGGCTACACCTTC
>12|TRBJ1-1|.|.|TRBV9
CASSVGEGGAFF
TGTGCCAGCAGCGTAGGGGAGGGAGGCGCTTTCTTT
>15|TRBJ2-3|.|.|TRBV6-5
CASRTTGTNKNTQYF
TGTGCCAGCAGAACCACCGGGACAAATAAGAATACGCAGTATTTT
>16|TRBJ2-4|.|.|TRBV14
CASSQGQGLAKNIQYF
TGTGCCAGCAGCCAAGGGCAGGGCCTAGCCAAAAACATTCAGTACTTC
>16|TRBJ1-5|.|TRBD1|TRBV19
CASSKTGALPNQPQHF
TGTGCCAGTAGCAAGACAGGGGCGCTACCCAATCAGCCCCAGCATTTT
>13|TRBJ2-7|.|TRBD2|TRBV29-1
CSVGASGSYEQYF
TGCAGCGTTGGGGCTAGCGGGAGTTACGAGCAGTACTTC
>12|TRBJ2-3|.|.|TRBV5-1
CASSLDGGTQYF
TGCGCCAGCAGCTTGGACGGAGGTACGCAGTATTTT
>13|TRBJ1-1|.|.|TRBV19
CASSMGGEVGAFF
TGTGCCAGTAGTATGGGAGGGGAGGTCGGGGCTTTCTTT
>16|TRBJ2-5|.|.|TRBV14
CASSQGRGADQETQYF
TGTGCCAGCAGCCAAGGACGGGGGGCGGATCAAGAGACCCAGTACTTC
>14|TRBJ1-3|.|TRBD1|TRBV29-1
CSANNRGAGNTIYF
TGCAGCGCAAACAACAGGGGGGCTGGAAACACCATATATTTT
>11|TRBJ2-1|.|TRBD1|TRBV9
CASSAHGQVFF
TGTGCCAGCAGCGCCCACGGACAGGTGTTCTTC